A selection of T cell receptor beta chains follows, all from one sample in a study of blood T cell repertoires in COVID-19. Assay used: immunoSEQ multiplex PCR; TCRdb lists only in-frame clones, some missing. The data contain 200,000 to 250,000 clones, 88% of them singletons. The sample taken for sequencing was PBMCs or T cells enriched from blood (not recorded which). These receptors came from a woman in her twenties or thirties who had been exposed to COVID-19. Each CDR3 is given with its conserved first and last residue. The D gene is left open where the match is weak. A clone size is listed for some rows: how often the clone was seen (once, few, many), or a class if it is expanded.

V: TRBV5-4; J: TRBJ2-1; size: .; length: 15; D: TRBD1; DNA: TGTGCCAGCAGCTGGGGGACAGGGGGAGTAAATGAGCAGTTCTTC; CDR3: CASSWGTGGVNEQFF
V: TRBV27; J: TRBJ2-7; size: many; length: 15; D: .; DNA: TGTGCCAGCAGTACACAGGGTATGAGGGACTACGAGCAGTACTTC; CDR3: CASSTQGMRDYEQYF
V: TRBV7-9; J: TRBJ1-1; size: .; length: 14; D: TRBD1; DNA: TGTGCCAGCAGCAAGACAGGGGGCCGCACTGAAGCTTTCTTT; CDR3: CASSKTGGRTEAFF
V: TRBV12-3/TRBV12-4; J: TRBJ2-3; size: .; length: 12; D: .; DNA: TGTGCCAGCAGTTTACGGACAGATACGCAGTATTTT; CDR3: CASSLRTDTQYF
V: TRBV5-1; J: TRBJ1-2; size: .; length: 15; D: .; DNA: TGCGCCAGCACCATCAGTAACAGGGATCAAGGAAGCTACACCTTC; CDR3: CASTISNRDQGSYTF
V: TRBV5-1; J: TRBJ1-2; size: .; length: 15; D: TRBD1; DNA: TGCGCCAGCAGCCCTTGGGGACAGCTCGGATATGGCTACACCTTC; CDR3: CASSPWGQLGYGYTF
V: TRBV4-2; J: TRBJ1-2; size: .; length: 16; D: .; DNA: TGTGCCAGCAGCCAAGAGTGGTCACAGGGACCCTATGGCTACACCTTC; CDR3: CASSQEWSQGPYGYTF
V: TRBV27; J: TRBJ1-1; size: .; length: 15; D: .; DNA: TGTGCCAGCAGTTTAAACAGGGTTTATGGCACTGAAGCTTTCTTT; CDR3: CASSLNRVYGTEAFF
V: TRBV4-2; J: TRBJ2-1; size: .; length: 17; D: TRBD2; DNA: TGTGCCAGCAGCCAAGAACGCCTAGCGGGAGTGCTTGATGAGCAGTTCTTC; CDR3: CASSQERLAGVLDEQFF
V: TRBV10-3; J: TRBJ2-1; size: .; length: 12; D: .; DNA: TGTGCCATCACCACATCCTACAATGAGCAGTTCTTC; CDR3: CAITTSYNEQFF
V: TRBV7-6; J: TRBJ2-3; size: .; length: 17; D: TRBD2; DNA: TGTGCCAGCAGCGCTCGGACTAGCGGGAGATTAACAGATACGCAGTATTTT; CDR3: CASSARTSGRLTDTQYF
V: TRBV3-1/TRBV3-2; J: TRBJ2-5; size: .; length: 16; D: TRBD2; DNA: TGTGCCAGCAGCCATGACCTAGCGGGAGGGAAAGAGACCCAGTACTTC; CDR3: CASSHDLAGGKETQYF
V: TRBV24-1; J: TRBJ2-1; size: .; length: 13; D: .; DNA: TGTGCCACCAGTGATTTCTCAGGGAATGAGCAGTTCTTC; CDR3: CATSDFSGNEQFF
V: TRBV6-1; J: TRBJ1-5; size: .; length: 18; D: .; DNA: TGTGCCAGCAGTGCGACCTTTCGTATTAGCGGTGTATATCAGCCCCAGCATTTT; CDR3: CASSATFRISGVYQPQHF
V: TRBV19; J: TRBJ2-5; size: .; length: 13; D: TRBD1; DNA: TGTGCCAGTCGACTGACAGGGGGCGAGACCCAGTACTTC; CDR3: CASRLTGGETQYF
V: TRBV5-1; J: TRBJ2-1; size: .; length: 17; D: TRBD2; DNA: TGCGCCAGCAGCTTGGTTCTAGCGGGATCCTCCTACAATGAGCAGTTCTTC; CDR3: CASSLVLAGSSYNEQFF
V: TRBV27; J: TRBJ1-3; size: once; length: 15; D: .; DNA: TGTGCCAGCAGTTTACGGGGGGAAGCTGGAAACACCATATATTTT; CDR3: CASSLRGEAGNTIYF
V: TRBV14; J: TRBJ1-4; size: .; length: 15; D: .; DNA: TGTGCCAGCAGCCAAGACAGGGCAACTAATGAAAAACTGTTTTTT; CDR3: CASSQDRATNEKLFF
V: TRBV19; J: TRBJ1-4; size: .; length: 15; D: TRBD1; DNA: TGTGCCAGTAGTTCGGACAGGGGGCCTCGGGCGAAACTGTTTTTT; CDR3: CASSSDRGPRAKLFF
V: TRBV13; J: TRBJ2-3; size: .; length: 16; D: TRBD2; DNA: TGTGCCAGCAGCTTAAACCCTAGCGGGATGCGAGTGCCGCAGTATTTT; CDR3: CASSLNPSGMRVPQYF
V: TRBV9; J: TRBJ2-3; size: .; length: 14; D: TRBD1; DNA: TGTGCCAGCAGCATGGACAGGGGCACAGATACGCAGTATTTT; CDR3: CASSMDRGTDTQYF
V: TRBV7-9; J: TRBJ2-7; size: .; length: 12; D: .; DNA: TGTGCCAGCAGCCCCAAAAGGGGCGAGCAGTACTTC; CDR3: CASSPKRGEQYF
V: TRBV5-6; J: TRBJ1-5; size: few; length: 17; D: TRBD1; DNA: TGTGCCAGCAGCCTAGGACAGGGTGGGTATAGCAATCAGCCCCAGCATTTT; CDR3: CASSLGQGGYSNQPQHF
V: TRBV28; J: TRBJ2-1; size: .; length: 12; D: .; DNA: TGTGCCAGCGGGTACGGGTACAATGAGCAGTTCTTC; CDR3: CASGYGYNEQFF
V: TRBV5-1; J: TRBJ2-1; size: .; length: 19; D: TRBD2; DNA: TGCGCCAGCGCCCCGAAGGGACTAGCGGGAGGGCAGCTGATGAATGAGCAGTTCTTC; CDR3: CASAPKGLAGGQLMNEQFF
V: TRBV18; J: TRBJ1-5; size: .; length: 14; D: TRBD1; DNA: TGTGCCAGCTCACTACAGGGGGGCCGTCAGCCCCAGCATTTT; CDR3: CASSLQGGRQPQHF
V: TRBV27; J: TRBJ2-3; size: .; length: 14; D: .; DNA: TGTGCCAGCAGTATAACTAGGGTTACAGATACGCAGTATTTT; CDR3: CASSITRVTDTQYF
V: TRBV6-5; J: TRBJ2-1; size: once; length: 12; D: .; DNA: TGTGCCAGCGGCCCGGGGTTCAATGAGCAGTTCTTC; CDR3: CASGPGFNEQFF
V: TRBV29-1; J: TRBJ2-1; size: .; length: 12; D: .; DNA: TGCATGACGACCTCCGGGGGTAACGAGCAGTTCTTC; CDR3: CMTTSGGNEQFF
V: TRBV27; J: TRBJ1-2; size: once; length: 11; D: .; DNA: TGTGCCAGCAGGGGACTGTATGGCTACACCTTC; CDR3: CASRGLYGYTF
V: TRBV3-1/TRBV3-2; J: TRBJ2-1; size: .; length: 15; D: TRBD2; DNA: TGTGCCAGCAGCGATTCTAGCGGAAACTACAATGAGCAGTTCTTC; CDR3: CASSDSSGNYNEQFF
V: TRBV29-1; J: TRBJ2-7; size: once; length: 12; D: .; DNA: TGCAGCGTTGAATGGCAGGCAAACGAGCAGTACTTC; CDR3: CSVEWQANEQYF
V: TRBV2; J: TRBJ1-2; size: .; length: 12; D: .; DNA: TGTGCCGGTGGTGACGGGAACTATGGCTACACCTTC; CDR3: CAGGDGNYGYTF
V: TRBV7-3; J: TRBJ2-2; size: .; length: 15; D: TRBD2; DNA: TGTGCCAGCAGCCCCTTCGGGAGGGGAACCGGGGAGCTGTTTTTT; CDR3: CASSPFGRGTGELFF
V: TRBV7-7; J: TRBJ2-1; size: .; length: 14; D: TRBD1; DNA: TGTGCCAGCAGTCCCCGGGACAGCTACAATGAGCAGTTCTTC; CDR3: CASSPRDSYNEQFF
V: TRBV10-3; J: TRBJ2-7; size: .; length: 13; D: TRBD2; DNA: TGTGCCACCGGGGGACTAGCTGACTACGAGCAGTACTTC; CDR3: CATGGLADYEQYF
V: TRBV7-9; J: TRBJ1-1; size: .; length: 12; D: .; DNA: TGTGCCAGCAGCTTTCCAGGCACTGAAGCTTTCTTT; CDR3: CASSFPGTEAFF
V: TRBV13; J: TRBJ1-1; size: .; length: 12; D: .; DNA: TGTGCCAGCAGCATCCGGGACACTGAAGCTTTCTTT; CDR3: CASSIRDTEAFF
V: TRBV5-1; J: TRBJ2-5; size: .; length: 15; D: TRBD1; DNA: TGCGCCAGCAGCTTTTGGGGGACAGCTCAAGAGACCCAGTACTTC; CDR3: CASSFWGTAQETQYF
V: TRBV2; J: TRBJ1-1; size: once; length: 16; D: .; DNA: TGTGCCAGCAGATGGAGGGGCCAGGGACCGAACACTGAAGCTTTCTTT; CDR3: CASRWRGQGPNTEAFF
V: TRBV5-6; J: TRBJ1-5; size: .; length: 14; D: .; DNA: TGTGCCAGCAGCTTTGGGGCCACCAATCAGCCCCAGCATTTT; CDR3: CASSFGATNQPQHF
V: TRBV7-9; J: TRBJ1-1; size: .; length: 17; D: TRBD1; DNA: TGTGCCAGCAGCTCAGGGACAGGGCCTCGGATTCGGAATGAAGCTTTCTTT; CDR3: CASSSGTGPRIRNEAFF
V: TRBV6-6; J: TRBJ1-3; size: .; length: 13; D: .; DNA: TGTGCCAGCAGTCGGGCTAGAGGGAACACCATATATTTT; CDR3: CASSRARGNTIYF
V: TRBV5-1; J: TRBJ2-3; size: .; length: 14; D: .; DNA: TGCGCCAGCAGCTTGACGGGGAATCCAGATACGCAGTATTTT; CDR3: CASSLTGNPDTQYF
V: TRBV27; J: TRBJ2-3; size: .; length: 14; D: .; DNA: TGTGCCAGCAACGGCGGTGCTAGCACAGATACGCAGTATTTT; CDR3: CASNGGASTDTQYF
V: TRBV15; J: TRBJ2-1; size: .; length: 17; D: TRBD2; DNA: TGTGCCACCAGCAGAGGACCCGGACTAGCGGGAGGGAATGAGCAGTTCTTC; CDR3: CATSRGPGLAGGNEQFF
V: TRBV4-1; J: TRBJ2-1; size: .; length: 14; D: .; DNA: TGCGCCAGCAGCCAAGACCCCCTAGCCAATGAGCAGTTCTTC; CDR3: CASSQDPLANEQFF
V: TRBV29-1; J: TRBJ2-1; size: .; length: 12; D: .; DNA: TGCAGCGCAGCGGACCGCTACAATGAGCAGTTCTTC; CDR3: CSAADRYNEQFF
V: TRBV4-1; J: TRBJ2-5; size: .; length: 14; D: TRBD1; DNA: TGCGCCAGCAGCCAAGGACAGGGAGTGGAGACCCAGTACTTC; CDR3: CASSQGQGVETQYF
V: TRBV28; J: TRBJ1-2; size: once; length: 14; D: .; DNA: TGTGCCAGCAGTTTATCGGCAGGGAACTATGGCTACACCTTC; CDR3: CASSLSAGNYGYTF